This T cell receptor (beta chain) was documented in a study of HIV-infected patients and healthy controls. Broader study findings: HIV-infected patients shared fewer CDR3 sequences between individuals than healthy controls.

Reverse transcription used around 480 ng RNA and constant-region primers for alpha and beta. Separate chain-specific third strand synthesis with multiplexing indices produced the alpha and beta libraries. TCRdb analysed the 5' RACE reads with MiXCR anew, one entry per CDR3 protein. The table has 13,000 or so distinct CDR3 sequences, roughly 9.9% seen once. Whole blood was used without fractionation, so all unsorted peripheral T cells were included. In its sample, this clonotype is medium-sized. Its antigen is unidentified. The receptor was derived from an adult in good health. The sequencing input was blood.

CDR3 in DNA: TGTGCCAGCAGCTTCTTAAGCGGAGACACTGAAGCTTTCTTT. The encoded protein is CASSFLSGDTEAFF. The chain is built from TRBV5-6 and TRBJ1-1; the D is unclear. There are 14 residues in the CDR3. Germline V CDR1 and CDR2: SGHDT, YYEEEE. V was cut by 2 bases and J by 3 bases, with 11 bases left in between.